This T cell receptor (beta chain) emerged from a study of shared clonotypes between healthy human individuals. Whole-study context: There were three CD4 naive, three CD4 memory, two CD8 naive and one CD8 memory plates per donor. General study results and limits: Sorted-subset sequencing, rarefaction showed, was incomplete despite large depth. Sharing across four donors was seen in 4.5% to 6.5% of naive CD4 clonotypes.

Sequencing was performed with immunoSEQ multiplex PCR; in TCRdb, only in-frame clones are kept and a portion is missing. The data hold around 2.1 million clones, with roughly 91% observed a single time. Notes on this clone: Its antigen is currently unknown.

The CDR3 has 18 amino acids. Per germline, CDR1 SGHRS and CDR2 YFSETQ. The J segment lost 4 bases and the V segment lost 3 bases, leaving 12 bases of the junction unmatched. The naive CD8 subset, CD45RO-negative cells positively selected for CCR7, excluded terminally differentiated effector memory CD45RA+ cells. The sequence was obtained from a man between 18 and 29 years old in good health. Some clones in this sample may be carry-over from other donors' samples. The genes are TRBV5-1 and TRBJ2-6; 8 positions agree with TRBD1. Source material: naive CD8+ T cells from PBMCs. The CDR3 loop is CASSWTDRDLQGANVLTF. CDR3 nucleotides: TGCGCCAGCAGCTGGACGGACAGGGACCTCCAGGGGGCCAACGTCCTGACTTTC.